A single sample is the source of the 23 T cell receptor beta chains below, sequenced in a study of OX40 agonist ivuxolimab in advanced cancers. Some clones are missing from TCRdb's copy, which holds only in-frame ones; the method was immunoSEQ multiplex PCR. The sample lists 40,000 to 55,000 clones; 86% were seen once. Sequencing was performed on CD4+ or CD8+ T cells sorted from blood, taken in a trial of the OX40 agonist ivuxolimab. The receptors derive from an adult with an advanced solid tumor such as melanoma, head and neck, liver or kidney cancer.

The CDR3 nucleotides read TGTGCCAGCAGTGACTCGTCTCTTGGGCACACAGATACGCAGTATTTT. This translates into CASSDSSLGHTDTQYF. V gene TRBV6-4 combines with J gene TRBJ2-3; D uncertain. V was clipped by 0 bases and J by 2 bases, with 12 bases between them. The CDR3 runs 16 residues. Germline CDR1 MRHNA, CDR2 SNTAGT.

This clone was seen once. The chain's CDR3 is CASSSLGGSYGYTF. The CDR3 nucleotides read TGTGCCAGCAGCTCCCTCGGGGGCAGCTATGGCTACACCTTC. This chain links TRBV11-2 with TRBJ1-2; a possible D gene is TRBD1 (6 bases). The ends were cut back, 4 bases at V and 4 bases at J, with 13 bases in the middle. The CDR3 loop spans 14 amino acids. Germline assignment: CDR1 SGHAT and CDR2 FQNNGV.

V is TRBV7-9 and J is TRBJ1-1; D is unresolved. Germline V gene lookup returns CDR1 SEHNR and CDR2 FQNEAQ (reference sequence). V shed 6 bases and J shed 1 base, with 12 bases lying between them. The CDR3 is 14 residues long. CDR3 sequence: CASSFMAENTEAFF. The CDR3 DNA reads as TGTGCCAGCAGTTTCATGGCCGAGAACACTGAAGCTTTCTTT.

The rearrangement links TRBV5-5 to TRBJ2-3, with 7 bases identical to TRBD1. Germline CDR1 reads SGHKS; CDR2 reads YYEKEE (reference sequence). V lost 2 bases to trimming and J lost 4 bases; unmatched junction nucleotides: 7. The CDR3 sequence is 15 residues long. The CDR3, as DNA: TGTGCCAGCAGCTTAAGCAGGGACAGCGCAGATACGCAGTATTTT. Its translation: CASSLSRDSADTQYF. Supplemented by reference TRBV5-5 and TRBJ2-3, the full variable domain reads DAGVTQSPTHLIKTRGQQVTLRCSPISGHKSVSWYQQVLGQGPQFIFQYYEKEERGRGNFPDRFSARQFPNYSSELNVNALLLGDSALYLCASSLSRDSADTQYFGPGTRLTVL.

The chain links TRBV11-1 to TRBJ2-6; TRBD1 or TRBD2 may be the D gene (5 bases each). The V gene's germline CDR1 is SGHAT and CDR2 FQDESV (reference sequence). V was pared by 6 bases and J by 0 bases, with 9 bases between. The CDR3 sequence is 15 residues long. CDR3 DNA: TGTGCCAGCAGACCGGGACCCTCTGGGGCCAACGTCCTGACTTTC. The encoded protein is CASRPGPSGANVLTF.

The V and J genes are TRBV6-5 and TRBJ1-1, with 8 bases fitting TRBD1. Per germline, CDR1 MNHEY and CDR2 SVGAGI. J lost 4 bases, V lost 6 bases, and 4 bases had no gene match. This CDR3 comprises 13 residues. CDR3 sequence (DNA): TGTGCCAGCAGGCCCGACAGGGGCACTGAAGCTTTCTTT. Translating gives CASRPDRGTEAFF.

The sample holds a few counts of this clone. V gene TRBV5-1 combines with J gene TRBJ1-1; D gene uncertain. The CDR3 has 15 residues. V gave up 0 bases and J gave up 1 base, with 10 bases separating them. Germline CDR1 SGHRS, CDR2 YFSETQ. CDR3 sequence: CASSLVGRANTEAFF. DNA for the CDR3: TGCGCCAGCAGCTTGGTGGGTAGGGCGAACACTGAAGCTTTCTTT.

This sequence joins TRBV10-3 and TRBJ2-2; D may be TRBD2 (6 bases). V shed 0 bases and J shed 6 bases, with 8 bases lying between them. CDR1 is ENHRY, CDR2 SYGVKD, per germline. The CDR3 has 14 residues. The DNA for the CDR3 is TGTGCCATCAGTGAGTCGGTAGCGGCCGGGGAGCTGTTTTTT. Its protein product is CAISESVAAGELFF.

The rearrangement uses TRBV7-3 and TRBJ2-3; 9 bases are a match to TRBD2. Germline CDR1 SGHTA, CDR2 FQGTGA. This CDR3 contains 16 residues. The J segment lost 1 base and the V segment lost 1 base, leaving 3 bases of the junction unmatched. The CDR3 DNA is TGTGCCAGCAGCTTAATAGCTAGCGGGGGCACAGATACGCAGTATTTT. It encodes CASSLIASGGTDTQYF.

The chain carries TRBV7-3 and TRBJ1-3, with 8 bases fitting TRBD1. Per the germline V gene, CDR1 is SGHTA and CDR2 is FQGTGA. The CDR3 is 17 residues long. V was clipped by 2 bases and J by 0 bases; unmatched bases: 6. The CDR3 DNA is TGTGCCAGCAGCTTATATCCAGGGGGCGCCTCTGGAAACACCATATATTTT. Translating gives CASSLYPGGASGNTIYF. Full variable domain (outside the CDR3, taken from reference TRBV7-3 and TRBJ1-3): GAGVSQTPSNKVTEKGKYVELRCDPISGHTALYWYRQSLGQGPEFLIYFQGTGAADDSGLPNDRFFAVRPEGSVSTLKIQRTERGDSAVYLCASSLYPGGASGNTIYFGEGSWLTVV.

This sequence joins TRBV5-1 and TRBJ1-2; 11 positions agree with TRBD1. The germline gives CDR1 SGHRS, CDR2 YFSETQ. This CDR3 has 16 residues. After removal of 3 bases from V and 5 bases from J, the junction contained 9 bases not matched to a gene. Written as DNA, the CDR3 is TGCGCCAGCAGCTCTGGACAGGGGGCGTTTCAGTATGGCTACACCTTC. This codes for CASSSGQGAFQYGYTF.

This clone came up once. The J gene is TRBJ1-2, the V gene TRBV28; TRBD1 matches at 9 bases. There are 13 residues in the CDR3. Germline V gene data show CDR1 as MDHEN and CDR2 as SYDVKM. The junction had 6 bases not matched to a gene; V was cut back by 5 bases and J by 8 bases. The CDR3 loop is CASSTGQGGGYTF. The CDR3 DNA reads TGTGCCAGCAGTACGGGACAGGGAGGCGGCTACACCTTC.

The chain combines TRBV6-5 with TRBJ1-2; no clear D. Germline V CDR1 and CDR2: MNHEY, SVGAGI. The CDR3 runs to 13 residues. Trimming cost V 5 bases and J 8 bases, with 15 bases left between them. The CDR3 DNA sequence: TGTGCCAGCAGTGCCCCACCCCCTAGCGGCTACACCTTC. It specifies CASSAPPPSGYTF.

This clone has only one observation. The chain couples TRBV29-1 to TRBJ2-3; D perhaps matches TRBD2 (6 bases). This CDR3 contains 16 residues. V lost 6 bases and J lost 0, with 19 bases in between. Germline CDR1 is SQVTM and CDR2 is ANQGSEA. CDR3 nucleotides: TGCAGCGTGGGGGGACCGGGACGGTTGAGCACAGATACGCAGTATTTT. Translating it yields CSVGGPGRLSTDTQYF.

The chain recombines TRBV19 with TRBJ2-7; TRBD1 is a possible D gene (7 bases). V was shortened by 0 bases and J by 0 bases, with 18 bases between the two germline ends. The CDR3 has 18 amino acids. The germline gives CDR1 LNHDA, CDR2 SQIVND (reference sequence). The CDR3, as DNA: TGTGCCAGTAGTATAGAAAGGACAGGCCCGACTAGCTCCTACGAGCAGTACTTC. Amino acid sequence: CASSIERTGPTSSYEQYF.

The gene calls are TRBV5-1 and TRBJ2-3; maybe TRBD1 (5 bases). Looked up from germline, CDR1 is SGHRS and CDR2 is YFSETQ. The CDR3 is 15 amino acids. V was cut by 0 bases and J by 0 bases, with 8 bases left in between. The CDR3 spells CASSLARVSTDTQYF. The CDR3, as DNA: TGCGCCAGCAGCTTGGCCAGGGTGAGCACAGATACGCAGTATTTT.

The gene calls are TRBV2 and TRBJ1-1; D remains ambiguous. V was trimmed by 6 bases and J by 1 base, leaving 15 bases between them. CDR3 length: 15 amino acids. In germline, CDR1 is SNHLY, CDR2 FYNNEI. The CDR3 nucleotides read TGTGCCAGCAGGGAACGCCGGGCCTCGAACACTGAAGCTTTCTTT. Translating gives CASRERRASNTEAFF. Full variable domain (rest looked up from reference TRBV2 and TRBJ1-1): EPEVTQTPSHQVTQMGQEVILRCVPISNHLYFYWYRQILGQKVEFLVSFYNNEISEKSEIFDDQFSVERPDGSNFTLKIRSTKLEDSAMYFCASRERRASNTEAFFGQGTRLTVV.

This rearrangement joins TRBV10-1 to TRBJ1-1, with unresolved D. V was cut by 1 base and J by 4 bases, with 13 bases left in between. This CDR3 is built from 15 residues. Germline-derived CDR1 and CDR2 are WNHNN and SYGVQD (reference sequence). CDR3 DNA: TGCGCCAGCAGTGAGTACCTCGGGAGGGCCACTGAAGCTTTCTTT. Protein: CASSEYLGRATEAFF.

CDR3 DNA: TGTGCCAGCAGTGAAAGGGGTGGCGGCACCTACAATGAGCAGTTCTTC. Translation gives CASSERGGGTYNEQFF. The V call is TRBV6-1, the J call TRBJ2-1; tentatively, D is TRBD1 (5 bases). Trimming removed 2 bases at V and 2 bases at J, with 13 bases between. Looked up from germline, CDR1 is MNHNS and CDR2 is SASEGT. This CDR3 is built from 16 residues.

This clone was recorded a few times. The chain has TRBV19 and TRBJ2-2; D may be TRBD1 (6 bases). Germline V lookup: CDR1 LNHDA, CDR2 SQIVND (reference sequence). V dropped 6 bases and J dropped 6 bases, with 20 bases sitting between them. This CDR3 has 16 residues. CDR3: CASRPEWGLGAGELFF. The CDR3 nucleotides are TGTGCCAGTAGGCCTGAATGGGGGCTAGGGGCCGGGGAGCTGTTTTTT.

This chain uses TRBV5-4 with TRBJ1-2, with no clear D. Germline V gene data show CDR1 as SGHNT and CDR2 as YYREEE (reference sequence). V was trimmed by 0 bases and J by 8 bases, leaving 14 bases between them. The length of the CDR3 is 14 residues. The CDR3 DNA follows: TGTGCCAGCAGCTTGGGGTCTGGCAGGACCGGCTACACCTTC. Encoded protein: CASSLGSGRTGYTF.

The V and J genes are TRBV11-3 and TRBJ2-5, with a weak D call TRBD2 (5 bases). CDR1 SGHNT and CDR2 YENEEA come from the germline V gene. The V gene lost 0 bases and the J gene lost 6 bases, with 14 bases spanning the gap. This CDR3 has 15 amino acids. The CDR3 DNA is TGTGCCAGCAGCTTAGACTGGGGTACCGGGAAGACCCAGTACTTC. Amino acid sequence: CASSLDWGTGKTQYF. Drawing the rest from reference TRBV11-3 and TRBJ2-5, the complete variable domain is EAGVVQSPRYKIIEKKQPVAFWCNPISGHNTLYWYLQNLGQGPELLIRYENEEAVDDSQLPKDRFSAERLKGVDSTLKIQPAELGDSAVYLCASSLDWGTGKTQYFGPGTRLLVL.

This rearrangement joins TRBV28 to TRBJ2-7; D perhaps matches TRBD1 (6 bases). V was pared by 2 bases and J by 9 bases, with 23 bases between. CDR3 size: 16 residues. The V gene's germline CDR1 is MDHEN and CDR2 SYDVKM. CDR3 protein: CASSLATTGTPKGQYF. For the CDR3, the DNA is TGTGCCAGCAGTTTAGCCACGACCGGGACACCTAAGGGGCAGTACTTC.